This TCR beta chain was sequenced for a study of blood T cells in healthy people across ages. Findings and caveats of the study: There was a strong correlation between TCR beta diversity and naive T cell percentage. It was held that the diversity estimates obtained from one million T cells were underestimates.

Primers used in a second PCR of about 6 to 11 cycles were a sample-barcoded 5' primer and a J-beta primer mix. TCRdb re-called the 5' RACE reads with MiXCR, one entry per CDR3 protein. The sample consists of approximately 320,000 distinct CDR3 sequences, roughly 26% of them appearing once. Germline CDR1 is SQVTM and CDR2 is ANQGSEA. The V and J ends lost 8 bases and 4 bases respectively, with 20 bases between them. CDR3 size: 14 residues. This clonotype was observed at least ten times. Its antigen is not known. Each donor gave 9 to 10 milliliters of peripheral blood. No fewer than 7 million PBMCs went into each sample.

Input material: blood. The sequence derives from a woman between 70 and 85 years old in good health. The J gene is TRBJ2-5, the V gene TRBV29-1, with D possibly being TRBD1 (6 bases). The CDR3 loop reads CSCLAGELGETQYF. The CDR3 nucleotides read TGCAGCTGCCTGGCAGGGGAGTTAGGAGAGACCCAGTACTTC.